This T cell receptor beta chain was identified during a study of regulatory T cells in long-lasting Graves disease (dated by TCRdb to 2020 to 2023). Background on the whole study: Persistent Graves' disease meant more than 5 years of antithyroid drug treatment with TSH receptor autoantibodies that stayed positive. A total of 33 samples were covered by TCR sequencing, comprising some 13 persistent and approximately 20 newly diagnosed Graves' disease patients. The study took place in China and was registered as a clinical trial. Peripheral blood TCR sequencing and RNA sequencing compared persistent Graves' disease patients with newly diagnosed Graves' disease patients. On average, persistent Graves' disease patients in the clinical cohort had been on antithyroid drugs for approximately ten years. The study at large found these results: Compared with newly diagnosed patients, patients with persistent Graves' disease had lower TCR Shannon entropy and fewer highly expanded clones, which suggests clonal expansion. Preferential use of TRBV28, TRBJ1-2 and TRBJ2-5 was observed in persistent disease, whereas TRBV20-1 and TRBJ2-1 were favored in newly diagnosed disease. Because the primary lesion, thyroid tissue, could not be accessed, the study looked at peripheral blood alone. As a limitation, the authors acknowledged that the small sample size may reduce accuracy. Sequencing and analysis were limited to the TCR beta chain. Persistent patients shared more public clonotypes among themselves (under 3,000) than newly diagnosed patients did (about 970).

The library relied on multiplex PCR. TCRdb lists the instrument as Illumina HiSeq 4000. To build TCR beta libraries, CDR3 regions were amplified by Arm-PCR using iRepertoire HTBI primers. Gel purification was performed on PCR products prior to sequencing. In the original analysis: Across samples, some 62 TRBV and approximately 15 TRBJ segments were identified and used for gene usage analysis of CDR3 amino acid clonotypes. Filtered high-quality paired reads were merged into contigs using COPE and FqMerger. BLAST was used to align contigs to IMGT TRBV, TRBD and TRBJ reference genes, and CDR3 was defined according to IMGT. Clonotypes above 0.1% frequency were classified as highly expanded clones. Repertoire diversity was measured by Shannon entropy, and V-J evenness by the Gini coefficient. A clonotype found in more than one individual was treated as public. The raw public data were reprocessed by TCRdb itself: fastp quality trimming at Q25, MiXCR clonotype calling, in-frame beta chains only. Each CDR3 protein appears once, grouped with its most common genes and DNA. It is TCRdb's table, rather than the study itself, that gives the V and J calls and clone size. This sample holds around 460,000 distinct CDR3 sequences; around a fifth were observed only once. The ten largest clones add up to roughly 14% of the sample.

According to the study, the label for this sample's time point signals: persistent/refractory GD, antithyroid drugs over 5 years with positive TRAb. For both TCR sequencing and RNA sequencing, RNA was extracted from PBMCs using TRIzol. Graves' disease was diagnosed according to American Thyroid Association guidelines. The patients came from an endocrinology department in Xi'an, China. Each patient gave 8.5 to 9.5 milliliters of peripheral blood, collected in an EDTA anticoagulant tube. PBMCs were isolated by Ficoll Paque Plus density gradient separation without further T cell sorting. An Agilent 2100 Bioanalyzer and agarose gel were used to assess RNA quality, and a NanoDrop 2000 was used to measure RNA concentration. This clonotype has a handful of counts. It has no known antigen specificity. No much larger clone is present one base from it, and per-base qualities are unavailable. Taken from the germline V gene, the CDR1 and CDR2 loops are SGHVS and FQNEAQ. The junction shows trimming of 6 bases on V and 2 bases on J, and the gene matches do not reach 3 bases of it. The CDR3, cysteine through phenylalanine, is 14 amino acids long. Just CDR3 DNA is preserved here, 42 bases in frame from base 1.

Specimen: peripheral blood mononuclear cells (PBMCs), collected when the disease was refractory, from a patient treated with antithyroid drugs. This TCR was recovered from a female donor with Graves disease. The rearrangement joined TRBV7-8 to TRBJ2-2, with 7 bases in between that match TRBD1. The sequenced DNA: TGTGCCAGCAGAGGGACAGTCAACACCGGGGAGCTGTTTTTT. Its translation reads: CASRGTVNTGELFF.